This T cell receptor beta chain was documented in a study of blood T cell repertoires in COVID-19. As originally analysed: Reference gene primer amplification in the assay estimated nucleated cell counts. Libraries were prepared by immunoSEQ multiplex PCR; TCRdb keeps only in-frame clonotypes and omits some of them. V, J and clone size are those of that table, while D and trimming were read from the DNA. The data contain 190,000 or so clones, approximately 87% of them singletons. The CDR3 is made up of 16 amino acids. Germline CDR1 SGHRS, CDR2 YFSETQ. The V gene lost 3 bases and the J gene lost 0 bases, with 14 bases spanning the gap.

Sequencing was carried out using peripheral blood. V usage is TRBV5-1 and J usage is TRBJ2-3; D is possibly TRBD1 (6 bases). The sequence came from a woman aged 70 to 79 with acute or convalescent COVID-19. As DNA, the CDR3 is TGCGCCAGCAGCTCCGGACAGTGGACTAGCACAGATACGCAGTATTTT. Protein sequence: CASSSGQWTSTDTQYF.